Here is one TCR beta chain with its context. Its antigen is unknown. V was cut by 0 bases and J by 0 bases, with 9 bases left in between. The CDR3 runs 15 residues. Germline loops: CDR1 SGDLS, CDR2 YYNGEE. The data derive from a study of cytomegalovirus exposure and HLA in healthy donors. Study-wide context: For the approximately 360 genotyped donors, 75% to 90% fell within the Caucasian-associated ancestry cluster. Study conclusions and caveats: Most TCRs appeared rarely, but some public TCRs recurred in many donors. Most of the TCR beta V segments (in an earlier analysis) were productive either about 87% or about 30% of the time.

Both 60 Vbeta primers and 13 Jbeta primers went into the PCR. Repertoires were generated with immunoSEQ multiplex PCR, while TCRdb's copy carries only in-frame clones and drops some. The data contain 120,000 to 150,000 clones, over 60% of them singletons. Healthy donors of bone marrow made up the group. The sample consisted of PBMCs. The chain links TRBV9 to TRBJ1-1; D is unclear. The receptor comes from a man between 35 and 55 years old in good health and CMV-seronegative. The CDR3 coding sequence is TGTGCCAGCAGCGTAGATGGCAGGATGAACACTGAAGCTTTCTTT. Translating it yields CASSVDGRMNTEAFF.